Each of the 13 T cell receptor beta chains below was sequenced from the same sample in a study of early T cells in non-severe SARS-CoV-2 infection. TCRdb re-called the 5' RACE reads through MiXCR, storing one row per CDR3 protein. This table has tens of thousands of distinct CDR3 sequences, over 13% appearing once. What was sequenced was whole blood. Receptors originate from an adult who was a healthcare worker with PCR-confirmed SARS-CoV-2 infection or an uninfected control (not recorded which).

This clonotype has ten or more counts. The chain combines TRBV7-8 with TRBJ2-5; D remains unclear. Trimming stripped 8 bases from V and 7 bases from J, with 2 bases between. This CDR3 has 8 residues. Per the germline V gene, CDR1 is SGHVS and CDR2 is FQNEAQ. CDR3 bases: TGTGCCAGCGGGACCCAGTACTTC. Its translation is CASGTQYF.

The chain links TRBV6-5 to TRBJ2-5, with 10 bases fitting TRBD1. Germline CDR1 reads MNHEY; CDR2 reads SVGAGI. The CDR3 runs 14 residues. J was trimmed by 5 bases and V by 5 bases; bases with no gene match: 5. In DNA, the CDR3 is TGTGCCAGCAGTCGGACAGGGGGAAGTGAGACCCAGTACTTC. It specifies CASSRTGGSETQYF.

This clonotype was observed a few times. V is TRBV6-1 and J is TRBJ2-7, with TRBD1 matching 10 bases. The germline V gene encodes CDR1 MNHNS and CDR2 SASEGT. V gave up 3 bases and J gave up 2 bases; unmatched junction bases: 4. The length of the CDR3 is 15 residues. The CDR3 loop reads CASSEIGTGAYEQYF. DNA of the CDR3: TGTGCCAGCAGTGAGATTGGGACAGGGGCCTACGAGCAGTACTTC.

This clonotype was seen a handful of times. This chain links TRBV7-6 with TRBJ2-7; the match to TRBD1 covers 9 bases. Germline lookup yields CDR1 SGHVS and CDR2 FNYEAQ. The V gene end was trimmed by 3 bases and the J gene end by 3 bases; junction bases not matched to a gene: 3. This CDR3 is 14 amino acids long. The CDR3 coding sequence is TGTGCCAGCAGCTTGGGGACAGGGAACTACGAGCAGTACTTC. Protein sequence: CASSLGTGNYEQYF.

This clonotype was observed a single time. J is TRBJ1-1 and V is TRBV18; no firm D call. With 8 bases removed from V and 5 bases from J, the gap between germline ends came to 9 bases. The germline gives CDR1 KGHSH, CDR2 LQKENI. The length of the CDR3 is 11 residues. In DNA, the CDR3 is TGTGCCAGCATGGGTGTTACTGAAGCTTTCTTT. The encoded protein is CASMGVTEAFF.

A note on this clonotype: A read error may explain this, as a much larger clone is one base away. The chain has TRBV3-1 and TRBJ2-3, with D maybe TRBD2 (6 bases). V was clipped by 1 base and J by 1 base, with 18 bases between them. Germline V lookup: CDR1 LGHDT, CDR2 YNNKEL (reference sequence). This CDR3 comprises 18 residues. The CDR3 bases are TGTGCCAGCAGCCAAGGTTTTTCCGGGAGCGGTCGCACAGATACGCAGTATTTT. Encoded protein: CASSQGFSGSGRTDTQYF.

The chain has TRBV12-3 or TRBV12-4 and TRBJ1-3; tentatively, D is TRBD1 (5 bases). Trimming removed 5 bases from V and 0 bases from J, with 11 bases in between. The CDR3 spans 15 residues. Here the CDR3 DNA reads TGTGCCAGCAGTCCGGACAAATACTCTGGAAACACCATATATTTT. It codes for CASSPDKYSGNTIYF.

This clonotype was observed at least ten times. The rearrangement uses TRBV2 and TRBJ1-3; TRBD1 agrees at 7 bases. There are 14 residues in the CDR3. In germline, CDR1 is SNHLY, CDR2 FYNNEI. The junction had 2 bases not matched to a gene; V was cut back by 4 bases and J by 2 bases. The CDR3 here is CASSATGTGNTIYF. The CDR3 DNA follows: TGTGCCAGCAGTGCGACAGGGACTGGAAACACCATATATTTT.

This clonotype appeared a few times. V gene TRBV5-1 combines with J gene TRBJ2-1; TRBD1 aligns across 10 bases. The CDR3 spans 15 residues. Germline V gives CDR1 SGHRS, CDR2 YFSETQ. The trim removed 4 bases at V and 6 bases at J, leaving 7 bases unmatched. The CDR3 region has the DNA TGCGCCAGCAGCCTCCGGGACAGGGGCTCCAATGAGCAGTTCTTC. Its translation: CASSLRDRGSNEQFF.

The chain recombines TRBV11-2 with TRBJ2-7; D uncertain. This CDR3 region has 12 residues. The germline CDR1 and CDR2 sequences are SGHAT and FQNNGV. Between the trimmed V and J ends, which lost 6 bases and 2 bases, there was a span of 8 bases. The CDR3 loop is CASSFDPYEQYF. For the CDR3, the DNA is TGTGCCAGCAGTTTCGATCCCTACGAGCAGTACTTC. Using reference TRBV11-2 and TRBJ2-7 for the parts outside the CDR3, the full variable domain is EAGVAQSPRYKIIEKRQSVAFWCNPISGHATLYWYQQILGQGPKLLIQFQNNGVVDDSQLPKDRFSAERLKGVDSTLKIQPAKLEDSAVYLCASSFDPYEQYFGPGTRLTVT.

In its sample, this clonotype was seen many times. This chain joins TRBV7-2 and TRBJ2-5; 8 bases agree with TRBD2. Germline trimming cut 10 bases from V and 0 bases from J; bases unmatched to any gene: 10. The length of the CDR3 is 15 residues. The germline gives CDR1 SGHTA, CDR2 FQGNSA. DNA of the CDR3: TGTGCCACCTCCCGAGGCGGGGGGTACCAAGAGACCCAGTACTTC. Its protein is CATSRGGGYQETQYF.

The chain recombines TRBV19 with TRBJ1-3; D is possibly TRBD1 (5 bases). Trimming stripped 4 bases from V and 8 bases from J, with 24 bases between. CDR1 and CDR2 from the germline V gene are LNHDA and SQIVND (reference sequence). CDR3 length: 17 residues. CDR3 sequence (DNA): TGTGCCAGTAGTACTCAAGAACTCAGGGCCTCCGGTTACACCATATATTTT. Translated, it gives CASSTQELRASGYTIYF.

The CDR3 sequence: CASSSGTGIDEQYF. The CDR3 region has the DNA TGTGCCAGCAGTTCCGGGACAGGGATTGACGAGCAGTACTTC. The V gene is TRBV7-6, the J gene TRBJ2-7, with 9 bases matching TRBD1. V was pared by 6 bases and J by 5 bases, with 8 bases of the junction left unmatched. The CDR3 loop spans 14 amino acids. The germline V gene has CDR1 SGHVS and CDR2 FNYEAQ. The variable domain in full, with the rest retrieved from reference TRBV7-6 and TRBJ2-7, is GAGVSQSPRYKVTKRGQDVALRCDPISGHVSLYWYRQALGQGPEFLTYFNYEAQQDKSGLPNDRFSAERPEGSISTLTIQRTEQRDSAMYRCASSSGTGIDEQYFGPGTRLTVT.